This T cell receptor (beta chain) originates from a study of T cells in Graves' hyperthyroidism and ophthalmopathy. RNA transcripts yielded amplified TCR beta CDR3 regions. First-round RT-PCR targeting the TCR CDR3 was performed with the HTBI primer set. TCRdb reprocessed the multiplex PCR reads via MiXCR and lists one record per CDR3 protein. This repertoire shows hundreds of thousands of distinct CDR3 sequences, approximately 23% found once; its top ten account for about 49%. The diagnoses drew upon clinical symptoms, serum thyroxine and TRAb, thyroid ultrasound and orbital computed tomography. This clonotype occurred a few times. Its antigen is unidentified. The study's findings and limits: Ophthalmopathy, which appeared later, was predicted by the model a median about 5.9 months before onset. Ophthalmopathy was separated from stable hyperthyroidism by a 13 V-J model.

The sequencing input was blood. The clonotype was recovered from a woman between 65 and 79 years old with Graves' ophthalmopathy.

The CDR3 spells CAISDGGDEKLFF. Written as DNA, the CDR3 is TGTGCCATCAGTGACGGGGGAGATGAAAAACTGTTTTTT. This rearrangement joins TRBV10-3 to TRBJ1-4, with a possible D match to TRBD1 (5 bases). CDR3 length: 13 residues. V lost 3 bases and J lost 6, with 8 bases in between. CDR1 is ENHRY and CDR2 is SYGVKD in the germline V gene.